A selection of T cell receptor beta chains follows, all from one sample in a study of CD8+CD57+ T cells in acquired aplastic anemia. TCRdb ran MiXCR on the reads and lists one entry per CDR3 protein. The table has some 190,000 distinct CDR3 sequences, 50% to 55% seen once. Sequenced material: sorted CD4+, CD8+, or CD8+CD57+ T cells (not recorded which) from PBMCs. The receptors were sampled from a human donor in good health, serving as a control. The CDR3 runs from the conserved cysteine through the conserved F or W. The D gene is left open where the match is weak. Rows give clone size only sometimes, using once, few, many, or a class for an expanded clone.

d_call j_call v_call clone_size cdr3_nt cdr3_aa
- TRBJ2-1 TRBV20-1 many TGCAGTGCTAGGAGTTTAAATGAGCAGTTCTTC CSARSLNEQFF
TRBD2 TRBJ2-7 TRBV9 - TGTGCCAGCAGCGTAGGGTTGCGGGCACTAGCGGGGGTATCGGTGCAGGATACGCAGTACTTC CASSVGLRALAGVSVQDTQYF
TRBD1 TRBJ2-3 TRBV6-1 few TGTGCCAGCAGTGATTCCACAGGGGGCTCTAGCACAGATACGCAGTATTTT CASSDSTGGSSTDTQYF
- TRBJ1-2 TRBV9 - TGTGCCAGCAGCGTGTCCTGGAACTATGGCTACACCTTC CASSVSWNYGYTF
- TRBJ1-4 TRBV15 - TGTGCCACCAGCAGAGGGTCGGCGAGGGGAGGAAAACTGTTTTTT CATSRGSARGGKLFF
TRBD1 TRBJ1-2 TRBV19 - TGTGCCAGTAGCAGCTCAGGGGGCAACTATGGCTACACCTTC CASSSSGGNYGYTF
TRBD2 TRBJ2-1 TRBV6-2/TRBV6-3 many TGTGCCAGCGGGGCGGGGGGCACCAATGAGCAGTTCTTC CASGAGGTNEQFF
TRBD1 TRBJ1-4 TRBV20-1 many TGCAGTGCTAGAGAGGGGGGGACAGGTATTGAAAAACTGTTTTTT CSAREGGTGIEKLFF
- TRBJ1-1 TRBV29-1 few TGCAGCGTTGAAACAGGGAACACTGAAGCTTTCTTT CSVETGNTEAFF
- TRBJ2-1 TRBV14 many TGTGCCAGCAGCCGCCTAGGGGAGCAGTTCTTC CASSRLGEQFF
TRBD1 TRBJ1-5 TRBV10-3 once TGTGCCATCAGGCCCGGGACAGGGCAGCCCCAGCATTTT CAIRPGTGQPQHF
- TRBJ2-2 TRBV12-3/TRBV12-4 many TGTGCCAGCAGTTTATCCTGGCAACAGAACACCGGGGAGCTGTTTTTT CASSLSWQQNTGELFF
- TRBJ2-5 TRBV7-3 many TGTGCCAGCAGCTTAAAAGGCGGGCAGGTCCCCGCGAACTTC CASSLKGGQVPANF
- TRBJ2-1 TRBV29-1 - TGCAGCGGGACCCGGGACAATGAGCAGTTCTTC CSGTRDNEQFF
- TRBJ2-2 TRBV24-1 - TGTGCCACCAGTGATCTTTGGGGTGAGCTGTTTTTT CATSDLWGELFF
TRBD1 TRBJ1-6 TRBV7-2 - TGTGCCAGCAGCTTCGACAGGGCCCTCGGATCACCCCTCCACTTT CASSFDRALGSPLHF
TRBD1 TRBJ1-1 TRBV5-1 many TGCGCCAGCAGCCCAGGCGGCGGACAGGGGACTGAAGCTTTCTTT CASSPGGGQGTEAFF
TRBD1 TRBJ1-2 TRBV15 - TGTGCCACCAGCAGAGCGGGACAGGGGTATAGCTACACCTTC CATSRAGQGYSYTF
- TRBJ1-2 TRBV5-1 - TGCGCCAGCAGCTTCGGCCAAGACCATGGCTACACCTTC CASSFGQDHGYTF
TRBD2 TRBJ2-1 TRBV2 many TGTGCCAGCAGACCGACTAGCGGGGGGGCCGGGGAGCAGTTCTTC CASRPTSGGAGEQFF
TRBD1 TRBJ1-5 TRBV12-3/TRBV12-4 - TGTGCCAGCACGGTTCGGGACAGCCTGCAGCCCCAGCATTTT CASTVRDSLQPQHF
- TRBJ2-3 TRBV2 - TGTGCCGCGACGGACAGATCTAGCACAGATACGCAGTATTTT CAATDRSSTDTQYF
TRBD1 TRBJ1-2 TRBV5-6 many TGTGCCAGCAGCGGCACTGGGACAGATACCGACTATGGCTACACCTTC CASSGTGTDTDYGYTF
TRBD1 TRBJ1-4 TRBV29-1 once TGCAGCGTTGGGGCCGAGGGGGCGAGGGGGGAGAAACTGTTTTTT CSVGAEGARGEKLFF
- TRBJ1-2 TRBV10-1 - TGCGCCAGCGGACGCTCGGGCTACCCTAACTATGGCTACACCTTC CASGRSGYPNYGYTF
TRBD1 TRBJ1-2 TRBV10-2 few TGCGCCAGCAACGCCGGGACAGGGCCTCTGAACACTGAAGCTAACTATGGCTACACCTTC CASNAGTGPLNTEANYGYTF
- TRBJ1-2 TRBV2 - TGTGCCGGGAGGGGCCTGGATGGCTACACCTTC CAGRGLDGYTF
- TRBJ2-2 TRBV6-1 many TGTGCCAGCAGTGAATCGGTAGGGAACACCGGGGAGCTGTTTTTT CASSESVGNTGELFF
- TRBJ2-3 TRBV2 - TGTGCCAGTGGGGCTCGCCCAGATACGCAGTATTTT CASGARPDTQYF